The present T cell receptor (beta chain) was sequenced within a study of OX40 agonist ivuxolimab in advanced cancers. Clones were sequenced by immunoSEQ multiplex PCR, and TCRdb holds only the in-frame ones, with some missing. The sample shows some 70,000 clones, around four fifths of them seen only once. About this clone itself: Antigen specificity is unknown.

Trimming took 5 bases from V and 7 from J, leaving 14 bases between them. The CDR3 extends over 13 amino acids. The V gene's germline CDR1 is SGHTA and CDR2 FQGNSA. Study results and limitations: The antigen specificity of the peripheral T cells (those that were expanded) was not determined. By week 6 at 0.1 to 3.0 mg/kg, blood CD4+ and CD8+ T cells had expanded clonally. Expanded clones were, on average, more numerous in CD8+ T cells than in CD4+.

The chain uses TRBV7-2 and TRBJ1-1; possibly TRBD1 for D (5 bases). The sample was CD4+ or CD8+ T cells sorted from blood, taken in a trial of the OX40 agonist ivuxolimab. The TCR comes from an adult with an advanced solid tumor such as melanoma, head and neck, liver or kidney cancer. CDR3 amino acids: CASSTAQGNEAFF. Here the CDR3 DNA reads TGTGCCAGCAGCACCGCGCAGGGAAATGAAGCTTTCTTT.